Listed here are 22 T cell receptor beta chains from one sample, sequenced in a study of cytomegalovirus exposure and HLA in healthy donors. Both 60 Vbeta primers and 13 Jbeta primers went into the PCR. Libraries were prepared by immunoSEQ multiplex PCR; TCRdb keeps only in-frame clonotypes and omits some of them. The sample includes 160,000 or so clones, 80% of them seen just once. Sample: PBMCs. These receptors originate from a man younger than 45 in good health and CMV-seronegative.

The count of this clone is one. CDR3 sequence reads: CASSQDRHRGLSRSGANVLTF. The CDR3 bases are TGCGCCAGCAGCCAAGATCGGCACAGGGGGCTGAGCCGCTCTGGGGCCAACGTCCTGACTTTC. The rearrangement links TRBV4-1 to TRBJ2-6; 9 bases are a match to TRBD1. With V trimmed by 0 bases and J by 0 bases, 12 bases remained unmatched. Germline assignment: CDR1 MGHRA and CDR2 YSYEKL. The CDR3 sequence is 21 residues long.

V is TRBV9 and J is TRBJ2-3; the D gene is possibly TRBD2 (6 bases). Trimming took 2 bases from V and 0 from J, leaving 7 bases between them. The CDR3 is 14 residues long. The germline gives CDR1 SGDLS, CDR2 YYNGEE. CDR3 bases: TGTGCCAGCAGCGTTAGCGGCAGCACAGATACGCAGTATTTT. It specifies CASSVSGSTDTQYF. The entire variable domain, with the rest obtained from reference TRBV9 and TRBJ2-3, is as follows: DSGVTQTPKHLITATGQRVTLRCSPRSGDLSVYWYQQSLDQGLQFLIQYYNGEERAKGNILERFSAQQFPDLHSELNLSSLELGDSALYFCASSVSGSTDTQYFGPGTRLTVL.

The chain has TRBV5-1 and TRBJ1-2; D perhaps matches TRBD1 (6 bases). CDR3 size: 14 residues. V lost 4 bases and J 4 bases, leaving 14 bases between the germline ends. The V gene's germline CDR1 is SGHRS and CDR2 YFSETQ. As DNA, the CDR3 is TGCGCCAGCAGCCAGACAGGAGAAGTCTATGGCTACACCTTC. Protein product: CASSQTGEVYGYTF. The full variable domain, with the rest looked up from reference TRBV5-1 and TRBJ1-2, is KAGVTQTPRYLIKTRGQQVTLSCSPISGHRSVSWYQQTPGQGLQFLFEYFSETQRNKGNFPGRFSGRQFSNSRSEMNVSTLELGDSALYLCASSQTGEVYGYTFGSGTRLTVV.

The genes are TRBV10-3 and TRBJ2-1, with D perhaps TRBD1 (7 bases). The CDR3 runs 12 residues. V was trimmed by 10 bases and J by 10 bases, leaving 17 bases between them. Germline V lookup: CDR1 ENHRY, CDR2 SYGVKD. The CDR3 sequence is CANQGDGGEQFF. In nucleotides, the CDR3 is TGTGCCAACCAGGGGGACGGGGGAGAGCAGTTCTTC.

The chain has TRBV25-1 and TRBJ2-3; TRBD2 agrees at 9 bases. The CDR3 runs to 18 residues. CDR1 is MGHDK, CDR2 SYGVNS, per germline. V was pared by 0 bases and J by 3 bases, with 10 bases of the junction left unmatched. CDR3 bases: TGTGCCAGCAGTGAATATCCCTTCGGGCGGGAGGGTACAGATACGCAGTATTTT. Residues: CASSEYPFGREGTDTQYF.

The chain combines TRBV28 with TRBJ2-1; 10 bases are a match to TRBD2. The V and J ends lost 7 bases and 4 bases, in that order; junction bases with no gene match: 19. CDR3 length: 19 amino acids. CDR1 is MDHEN and CDR2 is SYDVKM in the germline V gene. In DNA form, the CDR3 reads TGTGCCAGCACCACGGAAGGGGCTAGCGGGAGTGCGGCTTACAATGAGCAGTTCTTC. Encoded protein: CASTTEGASGSAAYNEQFF.

The CDR3, as DNA: TGTGCCTGGAGTGAAACGGTTAAGTTCTATGAGCAGTTCTTC. This sequence encodes CAWSETVKFYEQFF. The rearrangement links TRBV30 to TRBJ2-1; no clear D gene. Germline CDR1 reads GTSNPN; CDR2 reads SVGIG (reference sequence). V lost 1 base and J lost 8, with 15 bases in between. CDR3 length equals 14 residues. Filled out from reference TRBV30 and TRBJ2-1, the complete variable domain reads SQTIHQWPATLVQPVGSPLSLECTVEGTSNPNLYWYRQAAGRGLQLLFYSVGIGQISSEVPQNLSASRPQDRQFILSSKKLLLSDSGFYLCAWSETVKFYEQFFGPGTRLTVL.

V and J are TRBV7-3 and TRBJ2-5; 10 bases map to TRBD2. This CDR3 spans 16 amino acids. Germline lookup yields CDR1 SGHTA and CDR2 FQGTGA. V gave up 5 bases and J gave up 4 bases; unmatched junction bases: 10. The CDR3 nucleotides read TGTGCCAGCAGCCCCGAGGCCCTAGCGGGAGTAGAGACCCAGTACTTC. Its protein is CASSPEALAGVETQYF.

The chain combines TRBV4-1 with TRBJ2-1; 14 nucleotides line up with TRBD2. This CDR3 has 18 amino acids. Trimming cost V 1 base and J 3 bases; bases outside gene matches: 5. The germline CDR1 and CDR2 sequences are MGHRA and YSYEKL. The CDR3 DNA reads as TGCGCCAGCAGCCAAGGGACTAGCGGGAGGAGTTTCTACAATGAGCAGTTCTTC. Amino acid sequence: CASSQGTSGRSFYNEQFF.

The chain uses TRBV21-1 and TRBJ2-7; TRBD2, the D gene given by the table, was not confirmed from the DNA. TRBV21-1 is flagged as a pseudogene. This CDR3 is 16 amino acids long. For the CDR3, the DNA is TGTGCCAGCAGCACCCCCGGTAGCGGAAACTCCTACGAGCAGTACTTC. Translated: CASSTPGSGNSYEQYF.

Here the CDR3 DNA reads TGTGCCAGCAGCCATGGGGCGGAAGCTTTCTTT. Its translation: CASSHGAEAFF. The chain carries TRBV13 and TRBJ1-1, with D possibly matching TRBD1 (5 bases). CDR3 size: 11 residues. Germline V gene data show CDR1 as PRHDT and CDR2 as FYEKMQ (reference sequence). Trimming removed 5 bases from V and 8 bases from J, with 9 bases in between.

V is TRBV7-2 and J is TRBJ1-4; weak D call: TRBD1 (6 bases). Trimming cost V 6 bases and J 2 bases, with 22 bases left between them. The CDR3 spans 18 residues. Germline V gene sequence: CDR1 SGHTA, CDR2 FQGNSA. The CDR3 DNA is TGTGCCAGCAGTCCGGGGGGGGCAGGAAGTTGGACTAATGAAAAACTGTTTTTT. Amino acids: CASSPGGAGSWTNEKLFF.

The gene calls are TRBV2 and TRBJ1-2; the D gene is possibly TRBD1 (5 bases). V lost 8 bases, J lost 8 bases, and 18 bases lay in between. The CDR3 covers 13 residues. Germline V lookup: CDR1 SNHLY, CDR2 FYNNEI. CDR3 DNA: TGTGCCAGCCTCCTGACAGACCTCGAGGGCTACACCTTC. Its protein product is CASLLTDLEGYTF.

The sample holds a few counts of this clone. J is TRBJ2-7 and V is TRBV9, with a possible D match to TRBD1 (6 bases). Germline V gene data show CDR1 as SGDLS and CDR2 as YYNGEE. Deletions cut 2 bases from V and 5 bases from J, with 14 bases between. The CDR3 runs 14 residues. Here the CDR3 DNA reads TGTGCCAGCAGCGTCACCACAGGGTCCCACGAGCAGTACTTC. As protein: CASSVTTGSHEQYF.

The chain combines TRBV27 with TRBJ2-7; 14 bases map to TRBD2. The CDR3 is 19 residues long. V lost 10 bases and J lost 3; bases outside the gene matches: 20. CDR1 is MNHEY and CDR2 is SMNVEV in the germline V gene (reference sequence). CDR3 in DNA: TGTGCCATCCCGACACTGTCGGGACTAGCGGGAGCTCGGGTCTACGAGCAGTACTTC. Protein product: CAIPTLSGLAGARVYEQYF.

V is TRBV27 and J is TRBJ1-4, with TRBD1 as a possible D gene (5 bases). CDR3 length: 14 amino acids. Trimming stripped 2 bases from V and 4 bases from J, with 8 bases between. Germline assignment: CDR1 MNHEY and CDR2 SMNVEV (reference sequence). The CDR3 bases are TGTGCCAGCAGTTTACAGGGACTTAATGAAAAACTGTTTTTT. Its translation is CASSLQGLNEKLFF.

V and J are TRBV7-2 and TRBJ1-1; D is unclear. CDR1 and CDR2 (germline): SGHTA, FQGNSA. This CDR3 spans 14 amino acids. V lost 0 bases, J lost 0 bases, and 5 bases lay in between. DNA for the CDR3: TGTGCCAGCAGCTTAGCAAGAGTGAACACTGAAGCTTTCTTT. Its translation is CASSLARVNTEAFF.

As concerns this clone: One end of the junction varies from germline; a read error may be responsible. Other nucleotide sequences in the sample specify the same CDR3. The chain has TRBV6-5 and TRBJ1-6; D ambiguous. CDR3 length: 16 amino acids. In germline, CDR1 is MNHEY, CDR2 SVGAGI. DNA of the CDR3: TGTGCCAGCAGTTTCCAAGGGAGTACCTATAATTCCCCCCTCCACTTT. Translated: CASSFQGSTYNSPLHF.

The chain uses TRBV30 and TRBJ1-1, with 10 bases identical to TRBD1. The CDR3 contains 14 residues. J lost 6 bases, V lost 1 base, and 5 bases had no gene match. Germline-derived CDR1 and CDR2 are GTSNPN and SVGIG (reference sequence). The CDR3 coding sequence is TGTGCCTGGAGTGAGGGACAGGGGTTCGCTGAAGCTTTCTTT. The encoded protein is CAWSEGQGFAEAFF. The whole variable domain, remainder taken from reference TRBV30 and TRBJ1-1, is SQTIHQWPATLVQPVGSPLSLECTVEGTSNPNLYWYRQAAGRGLQLLFYSVGIGQISSEVPQNLSASRPQDRQFILSSKKLLLSDSGFYLCAWSEGQGFAEAFFGQGTRLTVV.

This clone was seen once. J is TRBJ1-4 and V is TRBV25-1; D not resolved. Germline V gene data show CDR1 as MGHDK and CDR2 as SYGVNS. The CDR3 has 15 amino acids. The V end lost 5 bases, the J end lost 0 bases, and 10 bases lay between the germline ends. CDR3 loop: CASSKSTATNEKLFF. CDR3 nucleotide sequence: TGTGCCAGCAGTAAGAGCACCGCAACTAATGAAAAACTGTTTTTT.

In regard to this clone: Other DNA sequences within the sample encode an identical CDR3. The chain joins TRBV6-5 to TRBJ2-6; 7 bases align to TRBD1. This CDR3 is built from 15 residues. From germline, CDR1 is MNHEY and CDR2 SVGAGI. Unmatched junction bases numbered 5, after V lost 6 bases and J lost 3 bases. Here the CDR3 DNA reads TGTGCCAGCAGAGACAGGGTGAATGGGGCCAACGTCCTGACTTTC. Translated: CASRDRVNGANVLTF.

This chain links TRBV30 with TRBJ2-7; 10 bases line up with TRBD1. This CDR3 contains 15 residues. The germline V gene has CDR1 GTSNPN and CDR2 SVGIG (reference sequence). V shed 3 bases, J shed 4 bases, and the junction held 9 bases outside the gene matches. CDR3 sequence: CAWRADRGPEYEQYF. CDR3 sequence (DNA): TGTGCCTGGAGGGCCGACAGGGGGCCTGAGTACGAGCAGTACTTC.